Below are 9 T cell receptor beta chains sequenced from a single sample in a study of blood T cells in healthy people across ages. Next came a second PCR, run for about 7 to 12 cycles, which used a sample-barcoded 5' primer along with a J-beta primer mix. One entry per CDR3 protein results from TCRdb running MiXCR on the 5' RACE reads. The sample carries about 1.7 million distinct CDR3 sequences, 28% recorded once. Sequencing used blood. The origin of the receptors is a woman aged 25-40 years in good health.

J is TRBJ2-2 and V is TRBV29-1; 11 nucleotides match TRBD1. Germline trimming cut 2 bases from V and 4 bases from J; bases unmatched to any gene: 6. This CDR3 is built from 16 residues. Germline V gives CDR1 SQVTM, CDR2 ANQGSEA. DNA of the CDR3: TGCAGCGTTGAATCTACGGGACAGGGGGGCACCGGGGAGCTGTTTTTT. Its translation is CSVESTGQGGTGELFF.

The chain joins TRBV12-3 or TRBV12-4 to TRBJ1-1, with 10 nucleotides matching TRBD1. The V gene end was trimmed by 6 bases and the J gene end by 7 bases; junction bases not matched to a gene: 17. This CDR3 is 17 amino acids long. CDR3 nucleotide sequence: TGTGCCAGCAGCCGGGGACAGGGGCTTGGGATGGGCGATGAAGCTTTCTTT. It encodes CASSRGQGLGMGDEAFF.

This clonotype was seen repeatedly, ten times or more. The CDR3 here is CASTTGVFGANVLTF. The DNA for the CDR3 is TGTGCCAGCACTACAGGGGTGTTCGGGGCCAACGTCCTGACTTTC. The chain uses TRBV7-2 and TRBJ2-6; 7 nucleotides agree with TRBD1. CDR1 and CDR2 from the germline V gene are SGHTA and FQGNSA. The CDR3 sequence is 15 residues long. The V segment lost 7 bases and the J segment 4 bases; nucleotides outside the gene matches: 7.

The J gene is TRBJ2-7, the V gene TRBV29-1, with TRBD2 matching over 9 bases. The CDR3 totals 15 residues. Trimming at V came to 0 bases and at J to 7 bases, leaving 10 bases not matched to a gene. Germline lookup yields CDR1 SQVTM and CDR2 ANQGSEA. The CDR3 DNA reads as TGCAGCGTTGAAGACCGGACTAGCGCCTCCTGGGAGCAGTACTTC. Its protein product is CSVEDRTSASWEQYF.

This clonotype was seen a handful of times. The genes are TRBV20-1 and TRBJ2-1; the D is unclear. The V end lost 0 bases, the J end lost 9 bases, and 6 bases lay between the germline ends. Germline lookup yields CDR1 DFQATT and CDR2 SNEGSKA (reference sequence). This CDR3 contains 11 residues. The CDR3 is CSARDRSEQFF. CDR3 nucleotides: TGCAGTGCTAGAGATCGAAGTGAGCAGTTCTTC.

The chain links TRBV30 to TRBJ1-5; no reliable D call. Germline assignment: CDR1 GTSNPN and CDR2 SVGIG (reference sequence). CDR3 size: 15 residues. Trimming shortened V by 3 bases and J by 0 bases, and 12 bases separated the two germline ends. CDR3 protein: CAWRSHGLSNQPQHF. CDR3 coding DNA: TGTGCCTGGAGGTCCCACGGACTTAGCAATCAGCCCCAGCATTTT. Drawing the rest from reference TRBV30 and TRBJ1-5, the complete variable domain is SQTIHQWPATLVQPVGSPLSLECTVEGTSNPNLYWYRQAAGRGLQLLFYSVGIGQISSEVPQNLSASRPQDRQFILSSKKLLLSDSGFYLCAWRSHGLSNQPQHFGDGTRLSIL.

J is TRBJ1-5 and V is TRBV6-1, with 9 nucleotides matching TRBD1. After removal of 8 bases from V and 7 bases from J, the junction contained 6 bases not matched to a gene. Germline V gene sequence: CDR1 MNHNS, CDR2 SASEGT. The CDR3 is 13 residues long. The CDR3 loop reads CASCRDRVQPQHF. CDR3 nucleotide sequence: TGTGCCAGCTGCCGGGACAGGGTACAGCCCCAGCATTTT.

This clonotype was observed a few times. A much larger clone differs from this one at a single base, so this may be a read error. The chain combines TRBV12-3 or TRBV12-4 with TRBJ2-1; no clear D. This CDR3 spans 13 amino acids. V gave up 3 bases and J gave up 10 bases, with 13 bases separating them. CDR3 sequence: CASSFGKAYEQFF. DNA of the CDR3: TGTGCCAGCAGTTTTGGCAAGGCTTACGAGCAGTTCTTC.

CDR3 nucleotide sequence: TGCGCCAGCAGCCTTGGGACTAGCTGGCCAGATACGCAGTATTTT. Amino acids: CASSLGTSWPDTQYF. The V gene is TRBV5-1, the J gene TRBJ2-3, with TRBD2 matching over 9 bases. V trimming: 4 bases; J trimming: 4 bases; junction bases outside the gene matches: 7. The germline gives CDR1 SGHRS, CDR2 YFSETQ. The CDR3 has 15 residues. The whole variable domain, remainder taken from reference TRBV5-1 and TRBJ2-3, is KAGVTQTPRYLIKTRGQQVTLSCSPISGHRSVSWYQQTPGQGLQFLFEYFSETQRNKGNFPGRFSGRQFSNSRSEMNVSTLELGDSALYLCASSLGTSWPDTQYFGPGTRLTVL.